This T cell receptor (beta chain) was profiled in a study of blood T cells in healthy people across ages. Overall study results and limits: CMV status of donors was unknown, possibly confounding expanded clonotype changes. Long-lived and aged donors differed, with more naive CD4+ cells and higher diversity in the long-lived.

Turning to this clonotype: Its antigen is not identified.

For every donor, a draw yielded roughly 9.3 milliliters of peripheral blood. The CDR3 consists of 15 residues. CDR1 and CDR2 (germline): MNHEY, SVGAGI. The trim removed 6 bases at V and 6 bases at J, leaving 13 bases unmatched. PCR was performed a second time for about 7 to 12 cycles using a sample-barcoded 5' primer and a J-beta primer mix. Via MiXCR, TCRdb re-called the 5' RACE reads, giving one row per CDR3 protein. In the table there are about 1,600,000 distinct CDR3 sequences, around 42% of which are singletons. The chain couples TRBV6-5 to TRBJ1-2, with TRBD1 matching over 7 bases. The TCR sequence derives from a woman aged 18-35 years in good health. Sequenced material: blood. CDR3 residues: CASRARDSLSHGYTF. CDR3 coding DNA: TGTGCCAGCAGAGCAAGGGACAGCCTAAGCCATGGCTACACCTTC.